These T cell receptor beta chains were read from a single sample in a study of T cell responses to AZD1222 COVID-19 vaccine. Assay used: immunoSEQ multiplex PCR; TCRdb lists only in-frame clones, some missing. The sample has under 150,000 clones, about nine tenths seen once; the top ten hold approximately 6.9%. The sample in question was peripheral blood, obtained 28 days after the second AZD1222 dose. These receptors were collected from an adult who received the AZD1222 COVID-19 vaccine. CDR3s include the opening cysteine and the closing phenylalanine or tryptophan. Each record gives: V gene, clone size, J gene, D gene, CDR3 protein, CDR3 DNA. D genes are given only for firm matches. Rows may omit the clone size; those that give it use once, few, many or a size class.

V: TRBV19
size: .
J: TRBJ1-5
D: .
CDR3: CASSIGPTGIVSNQPQHF
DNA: TGTGCCAGTAGTATAGGACCTACAGGAATCGTAAGCAATCAGCCCCAGCATTTT

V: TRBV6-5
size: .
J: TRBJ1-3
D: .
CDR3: CASKIPSGNTIYF
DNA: TGTGCCAGCAAGATCCCCTCTGGAAACACCATATATTTT

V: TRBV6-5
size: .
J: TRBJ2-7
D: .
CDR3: CASSPAPDYEQYF
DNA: TGTGCCAGCAGTCCCGCCCCCGACTACGAGCAGTACTTC

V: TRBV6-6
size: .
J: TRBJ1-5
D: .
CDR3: CASSLWGGGEGRPQHF
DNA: TGTGCCAGCAGTCTGTGGGGGGGAGGAGAGGGAAGACCCCAGCATTTT

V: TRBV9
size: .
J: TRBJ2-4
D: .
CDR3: CASSRAGLGDIQYF
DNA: TGTGCCAGCAGCCGGGCGGGGCTGGGGGACATTCAGTACTTC

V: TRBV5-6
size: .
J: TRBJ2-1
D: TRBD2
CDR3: CASSWTSGGLSYNEQFF
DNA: TGTGCCAGCAGCTGGACTAGCGGGGGCCTCTCCTACAATGAGCAGTTCTTC

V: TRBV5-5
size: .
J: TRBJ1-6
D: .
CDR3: CASSLGAGKDSPLHF
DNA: TGTGCCAGCAGCTTGGGGGCAGGGAAAGATTCACCCCTCCACTTT

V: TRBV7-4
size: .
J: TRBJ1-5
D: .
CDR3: CASRWTVNQPQHF
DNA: TGTGCCAGCAGGTGGACAGTTAATCAGCCCCAGCATTTT

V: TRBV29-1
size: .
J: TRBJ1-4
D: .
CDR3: CSVEIRTTNEKLFF
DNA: TGCAGCGTTGAGATTAGGACAACTAATGAAAAACTGTTTTTT

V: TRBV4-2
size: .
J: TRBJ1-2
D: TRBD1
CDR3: CASSQAGQNFDGYTF
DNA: TGTGCCAGCAGCCAAGCGGGACAGAACTTCGATGGCTACACCTTC

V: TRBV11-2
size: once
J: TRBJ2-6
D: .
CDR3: CASRAQARGANVLTF
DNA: TGTGCCAGCAGGGCCCAGGCAAGAGGGGCCAACGTCCTGACTTTC

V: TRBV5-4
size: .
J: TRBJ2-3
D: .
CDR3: CASRLDMVGTDTQYF
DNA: TGTGCCAGCAGACTGGACATGGTAGGCACAGATACGCAGTATTTT

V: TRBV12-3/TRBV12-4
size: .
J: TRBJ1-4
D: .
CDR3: CASSSAGSEKLFF
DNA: TGTGCCAGCAGTTCGGCAGGATCTGAAAAACTGTTTTTT

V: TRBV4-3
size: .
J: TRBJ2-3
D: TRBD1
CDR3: CASSHEGQGASDTQYF
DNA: TGCGCCAGCAGCCATGAGGGACAGGGGGCTTCAGATACGCAGTATTTT

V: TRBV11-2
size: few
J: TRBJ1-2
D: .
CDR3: CASSAQTPGGYTF
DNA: TGTGCCAGCAGCGCGCAGACCCCGGGGGGCTACACCTTC

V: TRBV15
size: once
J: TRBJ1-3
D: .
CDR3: CATSRVGGNTIYF
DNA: TGTGCCACCAGCAGAGTTGGAGGAAACACCATATATTTT

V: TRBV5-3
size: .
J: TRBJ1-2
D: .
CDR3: CARSPGDGALYYGYTF
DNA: TGTGCCAGAAGCCCTGGTGACGGTGCCCTCTACTATGGCTACACCTTC

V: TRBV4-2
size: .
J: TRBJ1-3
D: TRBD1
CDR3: CASSQESGQGGNTIYF
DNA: TGTGCCAGCAGCCAAGAGTCGGGACAGGGAGGAAACACCATATATTTT

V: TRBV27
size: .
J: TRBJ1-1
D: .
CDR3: CASSGEIGVNTEAFF
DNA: TGTGCCAGCAGTGGGGAGATCGGGGTTAACACTGAAGCTTTCTTT

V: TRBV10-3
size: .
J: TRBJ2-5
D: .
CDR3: CAISDRQETQYF
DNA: TGTGCCATCAGCGACAGACAAGAGACCCAGTACTTC

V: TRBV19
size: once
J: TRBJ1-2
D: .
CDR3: CASSHPGLSGGPNYGYTF
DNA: TGTGCCAGTAGCCACCCGGGACTGTCCGGCGGCCCTAACTATGGCTACACCTTC

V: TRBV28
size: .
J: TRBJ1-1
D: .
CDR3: CASSLVYTEAFF
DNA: TGTGCCAGCAGTTTGGTGTACACTGAAGCTTTCTTT

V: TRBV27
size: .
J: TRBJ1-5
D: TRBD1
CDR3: CASRGQGDQPQHF
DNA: TGTGCCAGCAGGGGACAGGGCGATCAGCCCCAGCATTTT

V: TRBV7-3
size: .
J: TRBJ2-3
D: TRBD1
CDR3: CASSYRQGATDTQYF
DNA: TGTGCCAGCAGCTATCGACAGGGGGCTACAGATACGCAGTATTTT